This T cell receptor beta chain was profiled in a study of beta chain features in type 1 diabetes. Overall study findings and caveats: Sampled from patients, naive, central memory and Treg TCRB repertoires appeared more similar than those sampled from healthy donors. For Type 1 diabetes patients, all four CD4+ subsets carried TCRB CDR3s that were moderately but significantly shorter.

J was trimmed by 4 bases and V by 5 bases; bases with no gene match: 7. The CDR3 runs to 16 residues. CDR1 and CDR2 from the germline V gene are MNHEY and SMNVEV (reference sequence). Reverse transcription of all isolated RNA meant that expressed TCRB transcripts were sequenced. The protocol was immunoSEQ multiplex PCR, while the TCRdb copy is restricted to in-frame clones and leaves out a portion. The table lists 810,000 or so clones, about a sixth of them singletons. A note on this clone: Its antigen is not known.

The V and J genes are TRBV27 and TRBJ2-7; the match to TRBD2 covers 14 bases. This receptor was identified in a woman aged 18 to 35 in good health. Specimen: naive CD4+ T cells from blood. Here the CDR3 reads CASSAWTSGRTYEQYF. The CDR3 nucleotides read TGTGCCAGCAGTGCTTGGACTAGCGGGAGGACATACGAGCAGTACTTC.